This T cell receptor beta chain was sequenced during a study of liver allograft versus peripheral blood T cells. In the study overall: Within transplanted livers, the T cell receptor repertoires were examined and compared against the repertoires present in the peripheral blood of liver transplant recipients.

One entry per CDR3 protein results from TCRdb running MiXCR on the reads. The sample lists roughly 4,000 distinct CDR3 sequences; over 12% were seen once. This clonotype is labeled medium-sized. The receptor was isolated from a human patient who had a liver transplant. Some T cells may be supplied by the graft donor.

This chain's CDR3 is CASSPVGTGYMNTEAFF. CDR3 DNA: TGTGCCAGCTCACCGGTCGGGACAGGGTATATGAACACTGAAGCTTTCTTT. The chain couples TRBV18 to TRBJ1-1, with 9 bases that match TRBD1. This CDR3 is built from 17 residues. V gave up 3 bases and J gave up 0 bases; unmatched junction bases: 8. Germline CDR1 is KGHSH and CDR2 is LQKENI.